The 16 T cell receptor beta chains reported below all come from one sample, sequenced in a study of shared T cell receptors in the human thymus. The protocol was immunoSEQ multiplex PCR, while the TCRdb copy is restricted to in-frame clones and leaves out a portion. The data show 600,000 or so clones, around 87% seen once. The same sample was also used in a study of human thymus T cells.

Specimen: thymocytes. The receptors come from a boy in the first two years of life with a congenital heart defect.

The chain employs TRBV10-2 and TRBJ1-5; D may be TRBD1 (6 bases). Looked up from germline, CDR1 is WSHSY and CDR2 is SAAADI. This CDR3 comprises 14 residues. The ends were cut back, 8 bases at V and 5 bases at J, with 16 bases in the middle. The CDR3 region is CASAPYRVYQPQHF. CDR3 DNA sequence: TGCGCCAGCGCCCCCTACAGGGTTTATCAGCCCCAGCATTTT.

This clone was detected only a few times. V and J are TRBV14 and TRBJ1-3, with D possibly TRBD1 on 6 matching bases. Trimming cost V 3 bases and J 0 bases, with 12 bases left between them. Germline lookup yields CDR1 SGHDN and CDR2 FVKESK. This CDR3 region has 16 residues. The CDR3 spells CASSQRTGISGNTIYF. The CDR3 DNA follows: TGTGCCAGCAGCCAGAGAACAGGGATCTCTGGAAACACCATATATTTT.

The CDR3 nucleotides are TGTGCCAGCAGGGCCGTGACAGGGAAATACGAGCAGTACTTC. This translates into CASRAVTGKYEQYF. The V gene is TRBV28, the J gene TRBJ2-7; 7 bases map to TRBD1. CDR3 length equals 14 residues. The V gene's germline CDR1 is MDHEN and CDR2 SYDVKM. The V segment lost 6 bases and the J segment 4 bases; nucleotides outside the gene matches: 9.

This chain links TRBV6-5 with TRBJ2-6, with 7 bases fitting TRBD1. V was pared by 5 bases and J by 2 bases, with 6 bases of the junction left unmatched. This CDR3 spans 16 amino acids. Germline CDR1 MNHEY, CDR2 SVGAGI. CDR3 sequence: CASSHYGQAGANVLTF. The CDR3 DNA sequence: TGTGCCAGCAGTCACTACGGACAGGCTGGGGCCAACGTCCTGACTTTC.

This sequence joins TRBV19 and TRBJ2-1, with D possibly TRBD1 on 5 matching bases. This CDR3 has 11 residues. Per germline, CDR1 LNHDA and CDR2 SQIVND (reference sequence). Trimming removed 5 bases from V and 9 bases from J, with 8 bases in between. The CDR3 DNA reads as TGTGCCAGTAGTGTGGGGCTTGAGCAGTTCTTC. This gives the protein CASSVGLEQFF.

The gene calls are TRBV28 and TRBJ2-1, with TRBD2 as a possible D gene (6 bases). There are 15 residues in the CDR3. The germline V gene encodes CDR1 MDHEN and CDR2 SYDVKM. Between the trimmed V and J ends, which lost 5 bases and 3 bases, there was a span of 14 bases. The CDR3 spells CASSPGLQYYNEQFF. For the CDR3, the DNA is TGTGCCAGCAGTCCGGGACTCCAATACTACAATGAGCAGTTCTTC.

The chain uses TRBV11-2 and TRBJ2-1, with 8 bases identical to TRBD2. There are 15 residues in the CDR3. V gave up 5 bases and J gave up 3 bases; unmatched junction bases: 6. Germline assignment: CDR1 SGHAT and CDR2 FQNNGV. Here the CDR3 DNA reads TGTGCCAGCAGCGACTTAGCGGGAAACTACAATGAGCAGTTCTTC. Encoded protein: CASSDLAGNYNEQFF. The full variable domain, its missing parts supplied by reference TRBV11-2 and TRBJ2-1, is EAGVAQSPRYKIIEKRQSVAFWCNPISGHATLYWYQQILGQGPKLLIQFQNNGVVDDSQLPKDRFSAERLKGVDSTLKIQPAKLEDSAVYLCASSDLAGNYNEQFFGPGTRLTVL.

The chain carries TRBV4-3 and TRBJ1-1; D not resolved. V shed 1 base and J shed 0 bases, with 6 bases lying between them. The CDR3 is made up of 14 amino acids. Germline V gene sequence: CDR1 LGHNA, CDR2 YSLEER. The CDR3 reads CASSQVSMNTEAFF. The CDR3 DNA is TGCGCCAGCAGCCAAGTTTCAATGAACACTGAAGCTTTCTTT.

The chain employs TRBV27 and TRBJ1-2, with D possibly matching TRBD1 (5 bases). The CDR3 contains 17 residues. V was shortened by 3 bases and J by 3 bases, with 20 bases between the two germline ends. Germline V CDR1 and CDR2: MNHEY, SMNVEV (reference sequence). CDR3 sequence: CASSFGRGAGNDYGYTF. For the CDR3, the DNA is TGTGCCAGCAGTTTCGGGCGTGGGGCAGGTAATGACTATGGCTACACCTTC.

The J gene is TRBJ2-2, the V gene TRBV11-2; TRBD2 might be the D (5 bases). Germline V lookup: CDR1 SGHAT, CDR2 FQNNGV. CDR3 length equals 16 residues. V gave up 5 bases and J gave up 2 bases, with 15 bases separating them. CDR3 residues: CASSRKRAINTGELFF. In DNA form, the CDR3 reads TGTGCCAGCAGCCGAAAGAGGGCAATTAACACCGGGGAGCTGTTTTTT.

The V call is TRBV28, the J call TRBJ2-7; 10 nucleotides align to TRBD1. Looked up from germline, CDR1 is MDHEN and CDR2 is SYDVKM. The CDR3 consists of 14 residues. V was clipped by 4 bases and J by 3 bases; unmatched bases: 3. The CDR3 here is CASSCGQGDYEQYF. DNA of the CDR3: TGTGCCAGCAGTTGCGGACAGGGGGACTACGAGCAGTACTTC.

This chain joins TRBV27 and TRBJ1-3; D remains unclear. The CDR3 is 14 amino acids. The ends were cut back, 1 base at V and 2 bases at J, with 6 bases in the middle. Germline V gene data show CDR1 as MNHEY and CDR2 as SMNVEV (reference sequence). CDR3 sequence: CASSLWPPGNTIYF. In DNA form, the CDR3 reads TGTGCCAGCAGTTTATGGCCTCCTGGAAACACCATATATTTT.

This clone showed up just once. This chain links TRBV7-8 with TRBJ2-1; tentative D call: TRBD2 (7 bases). CDR3 length: 16 residues. Trimming removed 5 bases from V and 4 bases from J, with 18 bases in between. Germline loops: CDR1 SGHVS, CDR2 FQNEAQ. Here the CDR3 reads CASSPVGGGSYNEQFF. The CDR3, as DNA: TGTGCCAGCAGCCCAGTCGGCGGGGGCTCATACAATGAGCAGTTCTTC. Complete variable domain (other parts from reference TRBV7-8 and TRBJ2-1): GAGVSQSPRYKVAKRGQDVALRCDPISGHVSLFWYQQALGQGPEFLTYFQNEAQLDKSGLPSDRFFAERPEGSVSTLKIQRTQQEDSAVYLCASSPVGGGSYNEQFFGPGTRLTVL.

This chain uses TRBV25-1 with TRBJ2-3; tentatively, D is TRBD1 (6 bases). Germline CDR1 and CDR2: MGHDK and SYGVNS. The CDR3 is 13 amino acids. Trimming took 6 bases from V and 1 from J, leaving 8 bases between them. The CDR3 DNA reads as TGTGCCAGCAGGCCAGGGGGCACAGATACGCAGTATTTT. Translated: CASRPGGTDTQYF.

As DNA, the CDR3 is TGTGCCACCAGCAGGTCTATCACTAGCGGGACCTACGAGCAGTACTTC. It is translated as CATSRSITSGTYEQYF. The V and J genes are TRBV15 and TRBJ2-7; 10 bases fit TRBD2. V was clipped by 3 bases and J by 2 bases; unmatched bases: 7. Germline lookup yields CDR1 LNHNV and CDR2 YYDKDF (reference sequence). The CDR3 runs to 16 residues.

The chain employs TRBV7-9 and TRBJ2-7; 8 nucleotides line up with TRBD1. V shed 6 bases, J shed 2 bases, and the junction held 9 bases outside the gene matches. Looked up from germline, CDR1 is SEHNR and CDR2 is FQNEAQ (reference sequence). The CDR3 totals 15 residues. The CDR3: CASSTRTGHPYEQYF. The CDR3, as DNA: TGTGCCAGCAGTACAAGGACAGGGCACCCCTACGAGCAGTACTTC. Filled out from reference TRBV7-9 and TRBJ2-7, the complete variable domain reads DTGVSQNPRHKITKRGQNVTFRCDPISEHNRLYWYRQTLGQGPEFLTYFQNEAQLEKSRLLSDRFSAERPKGSFSTLEIQRTEQGDSAMYLCASSTRTGHPYEQYFGPGTRLTVT.